What follows is one T cell receptor (beta chain) and its context. The data are from a study of blood T cell repertoires in COVID-19. Study-level background: The United States, Italy and Spain provided the acute and convalescent COVID-19 samples. PBMCs, B-cell-depleted T cells, or T cells provided the cDNA or gDNA that made up the material.

The authors' processing: By means of reference gene primer amplification, nucleated cell counts were estimated. Sequenced by immunoSEQ multiplex PCR; TCRdb stores in-frame clones only, minus some. The DNA gave D and trimming, while V, J and clone size come from that table. The table lists some 150,000 clones, roughly 89% of them singletons, with around 2.9% in the top ten. V was cut by 0 bases and J by 7 bases, with 6 bases left in between. CDR3 length equals 11 residues. Germline-derived CDR1 and CDR2 are DFQATT and SNEGSKA (reference sequence). The chain has TRBV20-1 and TRBJ1-2; D unclear. The TCR originated in a man in his sixties with active or convalescent COVID-19. The material sequenced was peripheral blood. CDR3 nucleotides: TGCAGTGCTAGAGATCCTTCTGGCTACACCTTC. It yields the protein CSARDPSGYTF.